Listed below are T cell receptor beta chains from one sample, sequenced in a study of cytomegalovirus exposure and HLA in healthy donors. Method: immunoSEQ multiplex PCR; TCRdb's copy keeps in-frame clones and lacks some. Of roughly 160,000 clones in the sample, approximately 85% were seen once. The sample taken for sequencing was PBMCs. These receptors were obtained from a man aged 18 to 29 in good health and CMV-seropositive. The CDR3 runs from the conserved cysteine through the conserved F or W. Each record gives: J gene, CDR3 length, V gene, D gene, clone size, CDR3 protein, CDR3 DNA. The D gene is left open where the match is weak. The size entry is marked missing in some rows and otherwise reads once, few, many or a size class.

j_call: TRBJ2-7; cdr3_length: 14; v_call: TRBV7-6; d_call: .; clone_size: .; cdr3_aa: CASSLEQLSYEQYF; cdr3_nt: TGTGCCAGCAGCTTAGAACAGCTCTCCTACGAGCAGTACTTC
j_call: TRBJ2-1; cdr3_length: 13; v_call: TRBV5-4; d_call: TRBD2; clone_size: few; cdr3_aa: CASSLPSGLAPIF; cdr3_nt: TGTGCCAGCAGCTTGCCATCCGGACTAGCCCCAATCTTC
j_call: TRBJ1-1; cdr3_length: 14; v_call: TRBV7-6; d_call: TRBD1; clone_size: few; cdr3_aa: CASSMGQGNTEAFF; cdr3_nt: TGTGCCAGCAGCATGGGACAGGGGAACACTGAAGCTTTCTTT
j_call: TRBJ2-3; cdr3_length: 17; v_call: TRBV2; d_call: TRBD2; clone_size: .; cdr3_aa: CASSEAGGGGGTDTQYF; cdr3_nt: TGTGCCAGCAGTGAGGCGGGGGGGGGAGGCGGCACAGATACGCAGTATTTT
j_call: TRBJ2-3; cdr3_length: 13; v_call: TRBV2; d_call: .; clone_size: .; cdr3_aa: CASTISARDTQYF; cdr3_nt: TGTGCCAGCACCATATCCGCGAGGGATACGCAGTATTTT
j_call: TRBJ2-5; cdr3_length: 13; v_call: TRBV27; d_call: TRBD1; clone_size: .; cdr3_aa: CASSQGQGLEQYF; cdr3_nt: TGTGCCAGCAGTCAGGGACAGGGCTTGGAGCAGTACTTC
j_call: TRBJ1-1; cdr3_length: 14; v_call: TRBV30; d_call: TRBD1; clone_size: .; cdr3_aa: CAWSPGTVAIEAFF; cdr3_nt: TGTGCCTGGAGTCCCGGGACAGTAGCGATTGAAGCTTTCTTT
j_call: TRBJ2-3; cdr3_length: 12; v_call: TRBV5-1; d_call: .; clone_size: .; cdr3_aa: CASSLVKDTQYF; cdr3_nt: TGCGCCAGCAGCTTGGTTAAAGATACGCAGTATTTT
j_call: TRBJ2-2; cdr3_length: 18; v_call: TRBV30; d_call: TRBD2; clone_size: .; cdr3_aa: CAWSRGASGGAATGELFF; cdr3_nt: TGTGCCTGGAGCCGGGGGGCTAGCGGGGGGGCGGCCACCGGGGAGCTGTTTTTT
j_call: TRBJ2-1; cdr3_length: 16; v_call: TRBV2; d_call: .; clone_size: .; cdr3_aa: CASRQTPTGLYNEQFF; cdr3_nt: TGTGCCAGCAGACAGACCCCGACAGGACTCTACAATGAGCAGTTCTTC
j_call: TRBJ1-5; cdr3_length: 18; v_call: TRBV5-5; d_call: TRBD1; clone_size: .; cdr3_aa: CASSPTGGLAGSNQPQHF; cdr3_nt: TGTGCCAGCAGCCCGACAGGGGGCTTGGCTGGGAGCAATCAGCCCCAGCATTTT
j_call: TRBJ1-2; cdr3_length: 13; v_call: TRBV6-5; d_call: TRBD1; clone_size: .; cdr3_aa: CASSTGQLGGYTF; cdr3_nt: TGTGCCAGCAGTACGGGACAGCTAGGTGGCTACACCTTC
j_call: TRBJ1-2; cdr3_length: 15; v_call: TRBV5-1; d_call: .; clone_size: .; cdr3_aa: CASSLGTSANYGYTF; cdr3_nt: TGCGCCAGCAGCTTAGGGACATCAGCTAACTATGGCTACACCTTC
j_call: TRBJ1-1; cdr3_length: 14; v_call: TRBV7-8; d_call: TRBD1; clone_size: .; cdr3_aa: CASTLQTGDTEAFF; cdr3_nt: TGTGCCAGCACGCTTCAAACAGGGGACACTGAAGCTTTCTTT
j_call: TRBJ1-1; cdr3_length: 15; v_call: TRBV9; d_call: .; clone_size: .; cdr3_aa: CASSAGVLGNTEAFF; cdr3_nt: TGTGCCAGCAGCGCCGGGGTTCTCGGGAACACTGAAGCTTTCTTT
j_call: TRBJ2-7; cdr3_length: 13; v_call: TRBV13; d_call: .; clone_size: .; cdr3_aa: CASSRGLGDEQYF; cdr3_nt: TGTGCCAGCAGCCGGGGGTTAGGGGACGAGCAGTACTTC
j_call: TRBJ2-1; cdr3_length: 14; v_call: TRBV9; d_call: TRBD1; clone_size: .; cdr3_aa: CASSVGDSYNEQFF; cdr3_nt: TGTGCCAGCAGCGTAGGGGACAGCTACAATGAGCAGTTCTTC
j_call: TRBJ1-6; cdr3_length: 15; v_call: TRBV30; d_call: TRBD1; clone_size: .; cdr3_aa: CAWSLPGQVRSPLHF; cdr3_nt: TGTGCCTGGAGTCTCCCAGGACAGGTTAGATCACCCCTCCACTTT
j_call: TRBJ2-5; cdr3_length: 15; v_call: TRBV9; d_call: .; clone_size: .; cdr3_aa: CASSSSTGVLETQYF; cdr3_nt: TGTGCCAGCAGCTCCTCCACCGGGGTTTTAGAGACCCAGTACTTC
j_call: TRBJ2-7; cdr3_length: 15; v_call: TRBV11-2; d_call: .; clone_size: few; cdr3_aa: CASSLDPNRNYEQYF; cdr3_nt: TGTGCCAGCAGCTTAGATCCGAACAGGAACTACGAGCAGTACTTC
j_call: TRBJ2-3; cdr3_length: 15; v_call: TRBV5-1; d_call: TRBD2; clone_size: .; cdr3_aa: CASSPGLAGEDTQYF; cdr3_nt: TGCGCCAGCAGCCCGGGACTAGCGGGGGAAGATACGCAGTATTTT
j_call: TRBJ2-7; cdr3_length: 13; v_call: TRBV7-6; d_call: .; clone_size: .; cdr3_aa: CASSQSGAYEQYF; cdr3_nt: TGTGCCAGCAGCCAGTCAGGGGCCTACGAGCAGTACTTC
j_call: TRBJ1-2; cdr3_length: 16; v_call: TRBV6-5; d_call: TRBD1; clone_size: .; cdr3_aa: CASSYLWTGGGRGYTF; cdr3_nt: TGTGCCAGCAGTTACTTGTGGACAGGCGGAGGAAGGGGCTACACCTTC
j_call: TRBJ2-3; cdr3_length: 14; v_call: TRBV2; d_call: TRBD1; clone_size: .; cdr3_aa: CASSEGTGSATQYF; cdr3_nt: TGTGCCAGCAGTGAAGGGACAGGGTCGGCTACGCAGTATTTT
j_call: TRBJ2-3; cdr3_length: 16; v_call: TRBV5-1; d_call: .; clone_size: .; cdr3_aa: CASSLYSRELTDTQYF; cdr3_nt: TGCGCCAGCAGCCTTTATTCTCGGGAATTGACAGATACGCAGTATTTT
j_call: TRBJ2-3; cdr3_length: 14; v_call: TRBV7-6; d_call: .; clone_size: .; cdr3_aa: CASSLARGTDTQYF; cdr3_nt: TGTGCCAGCAGCTTAGCCCGGGGCACAGATACGCAGTATTTT
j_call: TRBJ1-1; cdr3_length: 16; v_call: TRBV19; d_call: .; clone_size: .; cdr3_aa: CASSSFTGRGSTEAFF; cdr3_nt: TGTGCCAGTAGTAGCTTTACGGGCAGAGGGAGCACTGAAGCTTTCTTT
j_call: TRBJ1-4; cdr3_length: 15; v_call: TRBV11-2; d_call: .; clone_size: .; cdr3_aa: CASSFGNPTNEKLFF; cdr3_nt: TGTGCCAGCAGCTTTGGCAACCCAACTAATGAAAAACTGTTTTTT
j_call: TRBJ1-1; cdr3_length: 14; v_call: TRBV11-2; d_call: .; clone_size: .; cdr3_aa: CASSSGTSNTEAFF; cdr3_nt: TGTGCCAGCAGCTCCGGGACAAGTAACACTGAAGCTTTCTTT
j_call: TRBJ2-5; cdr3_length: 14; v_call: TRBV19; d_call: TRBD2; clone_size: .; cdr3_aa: CASSIAREVETQYF; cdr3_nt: TGTGCCAGTAGTATAGCCCGGGAGGTGGAGACCCAGTACTTC
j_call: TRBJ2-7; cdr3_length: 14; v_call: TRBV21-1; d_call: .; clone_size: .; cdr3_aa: CANHSRQGAHEQYF; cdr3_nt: TGTGCCAACCACAGTCGGCAGGGGGCCCACGAGCAGTACTTC
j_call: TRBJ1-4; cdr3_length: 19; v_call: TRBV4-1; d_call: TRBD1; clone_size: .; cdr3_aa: CASSPRIAGQGARGEKLFF; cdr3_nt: TGCGCCAGCAGCCCCCGTATCGCGGGACAGGGGGCGCGAGGTGAAAAACTGTTTTTT
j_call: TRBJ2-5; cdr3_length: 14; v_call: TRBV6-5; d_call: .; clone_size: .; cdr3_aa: CASSYSYLKETQYF; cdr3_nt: TGTGCCAGCAGTTATTCTTACTTGAAAGAGACCCAGTACTTC
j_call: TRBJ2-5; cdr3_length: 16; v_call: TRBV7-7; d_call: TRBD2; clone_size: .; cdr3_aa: CASSLGVAGGEETQYF; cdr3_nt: TGTGCCAGCAGCTTAGGAGTAGCGGGGGGAGAAGAGACCCAGTACTTC
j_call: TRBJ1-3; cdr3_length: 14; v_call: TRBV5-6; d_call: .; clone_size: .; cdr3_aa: CASSQAGSGNTIYF; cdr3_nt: TGTGCCAGCAGCCAGGCGGGGTCTGGAAACACCATATATTTT
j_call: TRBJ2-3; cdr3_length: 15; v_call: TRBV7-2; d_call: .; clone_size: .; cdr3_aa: CASSRRLLSTDTQYF; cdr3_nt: TGTGCCAGCAGCCGGCGACTACTTAGCACAGATACGCAGTATTTT
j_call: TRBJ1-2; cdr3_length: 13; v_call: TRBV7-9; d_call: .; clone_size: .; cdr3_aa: CASSPSQGWGYTF; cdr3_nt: TGTGCCAGCAGCCCCTCACAGGGTTGGGGCTACACCTTC
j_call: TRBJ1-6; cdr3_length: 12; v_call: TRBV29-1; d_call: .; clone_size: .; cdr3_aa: CSPGGGNSPLHF; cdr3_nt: TGCAGCCCGGGCGGGGGAAATTCACCCCTCCACTTT
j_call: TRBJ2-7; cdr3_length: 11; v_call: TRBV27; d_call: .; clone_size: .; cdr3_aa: CASSSSYEQYF; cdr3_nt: TGTGCCAGCAGTTCGTCCTACGAGCAGTACTTC
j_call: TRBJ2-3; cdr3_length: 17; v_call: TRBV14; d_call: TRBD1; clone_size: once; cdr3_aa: CASSRSSTGPSTDTQYF; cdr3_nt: TGTGCCAGCAGCCGGAGTTCGACAGGGCCAAGCACAGATACGCAGTATTTT
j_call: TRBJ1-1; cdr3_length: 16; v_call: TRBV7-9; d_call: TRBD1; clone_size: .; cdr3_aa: CASNPDRGTQNTEAFF; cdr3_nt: TGTGCCAGCAACCCCGACAGGGGGACCCAAAACACTGAAGCTTTCTTT
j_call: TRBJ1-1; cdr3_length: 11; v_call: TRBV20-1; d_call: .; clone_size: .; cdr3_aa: CSAAGNTEAFF; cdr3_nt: TGCAGTGCCGCAGGTAACACTGAAGCTTTCTTT
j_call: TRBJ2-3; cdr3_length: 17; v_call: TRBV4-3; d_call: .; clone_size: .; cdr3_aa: CASSQDRGGAGTDTQYF; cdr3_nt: TGCGCCAGCAGCCAAGATCGAGGGGGGGCGGGCACAGATACGCAGTATTTT
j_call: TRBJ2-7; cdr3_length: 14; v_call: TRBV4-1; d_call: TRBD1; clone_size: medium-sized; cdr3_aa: CASSPGTETYEQYF; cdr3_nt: TGCGCCAGCTCACCCGGGACAGAGACCTACGAGCAGTACTTC
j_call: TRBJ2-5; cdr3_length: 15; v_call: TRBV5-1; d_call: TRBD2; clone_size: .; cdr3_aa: CASSPKAGGAETQYF; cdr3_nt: TGCGCCAGCAGCCCGAAAGCGGGGGGAGCAGAGACCCAGTACTTC
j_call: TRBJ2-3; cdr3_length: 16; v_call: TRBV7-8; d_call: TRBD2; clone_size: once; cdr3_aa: CASSSRLAGVTDTQYF; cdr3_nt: TGTGCCAGCAGCTCCCGGCTAGCGGGGGTCACAGATACGCAGTATTTT
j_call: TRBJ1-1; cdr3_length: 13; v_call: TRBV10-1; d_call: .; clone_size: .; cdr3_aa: CASSERLNTEAFF; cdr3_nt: TGCGCCAGCAGTGAGCGTTTGAACACTGAAGCTTTCTTT
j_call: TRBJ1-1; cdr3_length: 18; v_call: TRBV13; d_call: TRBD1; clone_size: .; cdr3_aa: CASSFEGQGRSMNTEAFF; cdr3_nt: TGTGCCAGCAGCTTTGAGGGACAGGGAAGATCGATGAACACTGAAGCTTTCTTT